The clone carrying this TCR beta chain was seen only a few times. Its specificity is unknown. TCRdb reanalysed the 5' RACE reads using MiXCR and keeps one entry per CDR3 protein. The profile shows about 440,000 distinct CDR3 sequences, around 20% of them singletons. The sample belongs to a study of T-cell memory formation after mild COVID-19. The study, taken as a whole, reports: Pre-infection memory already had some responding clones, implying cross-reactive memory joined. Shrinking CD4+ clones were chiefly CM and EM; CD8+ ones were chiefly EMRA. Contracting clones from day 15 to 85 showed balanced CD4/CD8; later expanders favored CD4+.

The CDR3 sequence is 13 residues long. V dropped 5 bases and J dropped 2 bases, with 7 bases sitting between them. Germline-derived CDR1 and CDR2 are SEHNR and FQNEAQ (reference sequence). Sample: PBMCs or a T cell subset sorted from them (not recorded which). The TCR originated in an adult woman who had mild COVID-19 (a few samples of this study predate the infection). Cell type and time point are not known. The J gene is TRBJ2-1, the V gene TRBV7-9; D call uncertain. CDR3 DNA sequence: TGTGCCAGCAGCCCGTGGACCTACAATGAGCAGTTCTTC. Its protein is CASSPWTYNEQFF.